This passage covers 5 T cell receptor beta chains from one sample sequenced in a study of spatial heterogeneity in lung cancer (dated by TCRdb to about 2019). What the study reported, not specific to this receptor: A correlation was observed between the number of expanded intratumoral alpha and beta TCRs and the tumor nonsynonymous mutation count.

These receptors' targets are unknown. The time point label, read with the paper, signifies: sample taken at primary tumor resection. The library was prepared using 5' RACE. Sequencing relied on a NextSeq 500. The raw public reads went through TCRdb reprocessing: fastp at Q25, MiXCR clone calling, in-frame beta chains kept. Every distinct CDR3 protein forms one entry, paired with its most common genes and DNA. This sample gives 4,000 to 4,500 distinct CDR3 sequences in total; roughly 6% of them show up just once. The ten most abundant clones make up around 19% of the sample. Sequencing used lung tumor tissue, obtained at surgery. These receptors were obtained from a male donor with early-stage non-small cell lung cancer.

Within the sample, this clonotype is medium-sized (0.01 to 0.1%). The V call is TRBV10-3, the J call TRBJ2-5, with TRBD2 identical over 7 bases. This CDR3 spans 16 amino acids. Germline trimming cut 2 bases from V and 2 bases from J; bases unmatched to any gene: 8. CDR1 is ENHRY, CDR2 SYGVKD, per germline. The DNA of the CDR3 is TGTGCCATCAGTGAGCGGGGCGGGGGTCGTCAAGAGACCCAGTACTTC. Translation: CAISERGGGRQETQYF.

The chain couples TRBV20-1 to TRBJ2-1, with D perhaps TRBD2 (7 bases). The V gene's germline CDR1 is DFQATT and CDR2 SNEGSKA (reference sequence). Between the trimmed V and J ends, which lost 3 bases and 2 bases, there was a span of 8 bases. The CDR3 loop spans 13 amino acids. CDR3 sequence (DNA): TGCAGTGCTAGCGGGGGGCCCTACAATGAGCAGTTCTTC. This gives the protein CSASGGPYNEQFF.

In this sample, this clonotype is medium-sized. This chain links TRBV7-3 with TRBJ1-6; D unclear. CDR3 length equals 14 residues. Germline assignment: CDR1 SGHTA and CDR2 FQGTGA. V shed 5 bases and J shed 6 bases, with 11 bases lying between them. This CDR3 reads CASSPTGRNSPLHF. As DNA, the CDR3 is TGTGCCAGCAGCCCGACGGGCCGTAATTCACCCCTCCACTTT.

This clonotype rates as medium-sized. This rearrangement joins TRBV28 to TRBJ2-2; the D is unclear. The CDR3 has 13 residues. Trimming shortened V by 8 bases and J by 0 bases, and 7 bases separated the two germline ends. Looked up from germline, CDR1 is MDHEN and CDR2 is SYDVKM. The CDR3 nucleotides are TGTGCCAGCCTCGTGTCGAACACCGGGGAGCTGTTTTTT. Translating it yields CASLVSNTGELFF.

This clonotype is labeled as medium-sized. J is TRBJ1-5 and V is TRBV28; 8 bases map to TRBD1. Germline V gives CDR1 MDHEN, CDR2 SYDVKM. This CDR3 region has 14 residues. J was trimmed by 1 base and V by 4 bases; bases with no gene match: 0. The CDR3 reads CASSWDRSNQPQHF. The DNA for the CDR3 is TGTGCCAGCAGTTGGGACAGGAGCAATCAGCCCCAGCATTTT. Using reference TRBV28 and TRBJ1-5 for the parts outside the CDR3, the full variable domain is DVKVTQSSRYLVKRTGEKVFLECVQDMDHENMFWYRQDPGLGLRLIYFSYDVKMKEKGDIPEGYSVSREKKERFSLILESASTNQTSMYLCASSWDRSNQPQHFGDGTRLSIL.